This is a list of T cell receptor beta chains from one sample in a study of T cells after yellow fever vaccination. TCRdb re-called the 5' RACE reads through MiXCR, storing one row per CDR3 protein. The sample lists a few hundred thousand distinct CDR3 sequences, roughly 4.3% occurring once. The source material was PBMCs, sampled 15 days after the yellow fever booster vaccination. These receptors were taken from a young man who received the YFV17D yellow fever vaccine. Each CDR3 is given with its conserved first and last residue. D genes are given only for firm matches. Only some rows state a clone size, as once, few, many or a class for expanded clones.

clone size | J gene | V gene | D gene | CDR3 protein | CDR3 DNA
NA | TRBJ2-1 | TRBV2 | NA | CASVPPERVQHNEQFF | TGTGCCAGCGTACCACCAGAGAGGGTCCAACACAATGAGCAGTTCTTC
few | TRBJ1-6 | TRBV5-1 | NA | CASSLDGVGRDSPLHF | TGCGCCAGCAGCTTGGACGGTGTAGGTCGGGATTCACCCCTCCACTTT
NA | TRBJ2-7 | TRBV6-2/TRBV6-3 | NA | CASSYPGTNYEQYF | TGTGCCAGCAGTTACCCAGGGACGAACTACGAGCAGTACTTC
many | TRBJ1-6 | TRBV7-2 | NA | CASSFSGKSPLHF | TGTGCCAGCAGCTTTTCAGGAAAGTCACCCCTCCACTTT
many | TRBJ1-1 | TRBV7-2 | NA | CASSTTSGNTEAFF | TGTGCCAGCAGCACAACTTCGGGGAACACTGAAGCTTTCTTT
many | TRBJ2-3 | TRBV12-3/TRBV12-4 | TRBD2 | CASSFVAGVPNTQYF | TGTGCCAGCAGTTTTGTAGCGGGGGTCCCTAATACGCAGTATTTT
few | TRBJ2-4 | TRBV4-1 | TRBD2 | CASSQGRLAGAKNIQYF | TGCGCCAGCAGCCAAGGTCGGCTAGCGGGGGCCAAAAACATTCAGTACTTC
many | TRBJ1-2 | TRBV9 | NA | CASSSTGTNYGYTF | TGTGCCAGCAGCTCCACCGGGACTAACTATGGCTACACCTTC
many | TRBJ2-2 | TRBV6-5 | NA | CASRGYGELFF | TGTGCCAGCAGGGGGTACGGGGAGCTGTTTTTT
NA | TRBJ2-7 | TRBV5-1 | NA | CARAPEGPASYEQYF | TGCGCCAGAGCCCCTGAAGGGCCTGCCTCCTACGAGCAGTACTTC
many | TRBJ2-2 | TRBV6-2/TRBV6-3 | NA | CASSYTDTGELFF | TGTGCCAGCAGTTACACAGACACCGGGGAGCTGTTTTTT
NA | TRBJ2-6 | TRBV20-1 | TRBD1 | CSASKGASSGANVLTF | TGCAGTGCTAGCAAGGGGGCAAGCTCTGGGGCCAACGTCCTGACTTTC
NA | TRBJ2-3 | TRBV4-1 | TRBD2 | CASSQNSGTSVGDTQYF | TGCGCCAGCAGCCAAAATTCCGGGACTAGCGTCGGAGATACGCAGTATTTT
few | TRBJ1-2 | TRBV5-4 | NA | CASSLSQSYGYTF | TGTGCCAGCAGCTTGTCCCAGAGCTATGGCTACACCTTC
many | TRBJ1-1 | TRBV20-1 | NA | CSASRSANTEAFF | TGCAGTGCTTCAAGGTCCGCGAACACTGAAGCTTTCTTT
many | TRBJ1-5 | TRBV7-2 | TRBD1 | CASSSTGDSNQPQHF | TGTGCCAGCAGCTCGACAGGGGATAGCAATCAGCCCCAGCATTTT
many | TRBJ2-3 | TRBV4-3 | NA | CASSQDYRSTDTQYF | TGCGCCAGCAGCCAAGATTACAGGTCCACAGATACGCAGTATTTT
NA | TRBJ2-1 | TRBV15 | NA | CATSRVLFKASYNEQFF | TGTGCCACCAGCAGAGTTCTTTTTAAGGCATCCTACAATGAGCAGTTCTTC
few | TRBJ2-3 | TRBV12-3/TRBV12-4 | TRBD2 | CASRTGGGTQYF | TGTGCCAGCAGGACCGGGGGGGGTACGCAGTATTTT
few | TRBJ2-7 | TRBV5-4 | NA | CASSFRVGPRAYEQYF | TGTGCCAGCAGCTTTCGGGTAGGTCCCAGAGCCTACGAGCAGTACTTC